This T cell receptor beta chain stems from a study of tumor and adjacent non-tumor tissue in lung cancer. Study-wide results and caveats: Higher tumor TCR diversity was associated with shorter survival.

A note on this clonotype: Its antigen remains unidentified.

The template was RNA from unsorted bulk tissue. The CDR3 covers 13 residues. Germline V lookup: CDR1 DFQATT, CDR2 SNEGSKA (reference sequence). V lost 3 bases to trimming and J lost 4 bases, with 12 bases between them. Three rounds of nested PCR, following a modified ARM-PCR protocol, produced the TCRbeta library. TCRdb fed the multiplex PCR reads into MiXCR, producing one record per CDR3 protein. The table includes over 110,000 distinct CDR3 sequences, around two thirds detected once. This sequence originates from a man in his 60s with small cell lung cancer. Input material: lung tumor tissue. The V gene is TRBV20-1, the J gene TRBJ1-2; weak D call: TRBD1 (5 bases). CDR3 sequence: CSASTGAGYGYTF. The CDR3 nucleotides read TGCAGTGCTAGTACAGGAGCGGGCTATGGCTACACCTTC.